Listed here are 9 T cell receptor beta chains from one sample, sequenced in a study of blood T cell repertoires in COVID-19. Profiled with immunoSEQ multiplex PCR; TCRdb holds only in-frame clones, not every one. The profile shows 95,000 to 150,000 clones, roughly 84% of them singletons. The material sequenced was PBMCs or T cells enriched from blood (not recorded which). All receptors derive from a woman between 25 and 40 years old who had recovered from COVID-19.

The chain has TRBV4-1 and TRBJ2-1, with 10 nucleotides matching TRBD1. Unmatched junction bases numbered 6, after V lost 4 bases and J lost 3 bases. The germline V gene has CDR1 MGHRA and CDR2 YSYEKL. The CDR3 is 16 amino acids. CDR3 DNA: TGCGCCAGCAGCCCGGGGGACAGGGGAGACTACAATGAGCAGTTCTTC. Encoded protein: CASSPGDRGDYNEQFF.

The chain recombines TRBV19 with TRBJ2-5; 8 nucleotides match TRBD1. The germline V gene encodes CDR1 LNHDA and CDR2 SQIVND (reference sequence). The CDR3 loop spans 15 amino acids. J gave up 5 bases and V 4 bases, and 9 bases lay outside the gene matches. For the CDR3, the DNA is TGTGCCAGTAGTAGGAACAGGGGGTATTCGGAGACCCAGTACTTC. This translates into CASSRNRGYSETQYF.

V and J are TRBV18 and TRBJ1-4; D not certain. Germline assignment: CDR1 KGHSH and CDR2 LQKENI. Between the trimmed V and J ends, which lost 6 bases and 7 bases, there was a span of 18 bases. The CDR3 is 15 amino acids. In DNA form, the CDR3 reads TGTGCCAGCTCCCAAACGCCAGGTGATGGTGAAAAACTGTTTTTT. This gives the protein CASSQTPGDGEKLFF.

The CDR3 loop reads CASSLRSGLAGAGLARNEQFF. CDR3 coding DNA: TGCGCCAGCAGCTTGCGGTCTGGACTAGCGGGAGCGGGTCTTGCCCGCAATGAGCAGTTCTTC. J is TRBJ2-1 and V is TRBV5-1; TRBD2 aligns across 13 bases. Germline lookup yields CDR1 SGHRS and CDR2 YFSETQ. This CDR3 has 21 amino acids. V lost 1 base to trimming and J lost 6 bases; unmatched junction nucleotides: 19.

The chain employs TRBV28 and TRBJ2-2; tentative D call: TRBD1 (6 bases). Trimming removed 3 bases at V and 1 base at J, with 12 bases between. Germline CDR1 is MDHEN and CDR2 is SYDVKM. The CDR3 consists of 16 residues. The CDR3 DNA follows: TGTGCCAGCAGTTTCTTCCTCAGGGGGAACACCGGGGAGCTGTTTTTT. Translating it yields CASSFFLRGNTGELFF.

This clone was observed a single time. In nucleotides, the CDR3 is TGTGCCAGCAGCGCCCGACAGGGAACGGACGAGCAGTACTTC. This translates into CASSARQGTDEQYF. The V gene is TRBV9, the J gene TRBJ2-7; 7 nucleotides align to TRBD1. The CDR3 runs to 14 residues. V lost 3 bases and J lost 5; bases outside the gene matches: 8. Germline CDR1 and CDR2: SGDLS and YYNGEE.

This chain uses TRBV7-3 with TRBJ2-1; 11 nucleotides align to TRBD2. Germline V CDR1 and CDR2: SGHTA, FQGTGA. The V gene end was trimmed by 0 bases and the J gene end by 7 bases; junction bases not matched to a gene: 8. The CDR3 contains 17 residues. The CDR3: CASSLTLAGGPRNEQFF. For the CDR3, the DNA is TGTGCCAGCAGCTTAACCTTAGCGGGAGGGCCCAGGAATGAGCAGTTCTTC.

The chain has TRBV12-3 or TRBV12-4 and TRBJ2-1; possibly TRBD1 for D (5 bases). V was shortened by 3 bases and J by 9 bases, with 6 bases between the two germline ends. The CDR3 spans 11 residues. CDR3 in DNA: TGTGCCAGCAGTTTTAGGGGTGAGCAGTTCTTC. It translates to CASSFRGEQFF.

The chain recombines TRBV28 with TRBJ1-5, with D hard to call. V was shortened by 5 bases and J by 5 bases, with 10 bases between the two germline ends. This CDR3 is built from 13 residues. From germline, CDR1 is MDHEN and CDR2 SYDVKM. CDR3 in amino acids: CASSPPSDQPQHF. CDR3 in DNA: TGTGCCAGCAGTCCGCCCAGCGATCAGCCCCAGCATTTT. Complete variable domain (other parts from reference TRBV28 and TRBJ1-5): DVKVTQSSRYLVKRTGEKVFLECVQDMDHENMFWYRQDPGLGLRLIYFSYDVKMKEKGDIPEGYSVSREKKERFSLILESASTNQTSMYLCASSPPSDQPQHFGDGTRLSIL.